This T cell receptor (beta chain) is from a study of cytotoxic CD8 clonotypes in ibrutinib-treated CLL. This CDR3 spans 19 amino acids. Germline lookup yields CDR1 SEHNR and CDR2 FQNEAQ (reference sequence). The junction had 16 bases not matched to a gene; V was cut back by 5 bases and J by 1 base. This clone was seen only once. Libraries were prepared by immunoSEQ multiplex PCR; TCRdb keeps only in-frame clonotypes and omits some of them. The data contain some 130,000 clones, about three quarters of them singletons. V gene TRBV7-9 combines with J gene TRBJ1-2, with 10 nucleotides matching TRBD1. The source of this sequence is a human donor with chronic lymphocytic leukemia. Here the sequenced sample was PBMCs, taken after 24 months of ibrutinib treatment. CDR3 in DNA: TGTGCCAGCAGCCCCCACCCGGGACAGGGGCTGTTTGATAACTATGGCTACACCTTC. Translation gives CASSPHPGQGLFDNYGYTF.